What follows is one T cell receptor (beta chain) and its context. This record belongs to a study of blood T cell repertoires in COVID-19. Background on the study: Sample material is recorded as cDNA or gDNA derived from T cells, B-cell-depleted T cells, or PBMCs.

Some clones are missing from TCRdb's copy, which holds only in-frame ones; the method was immunoSEQ multiplex PCR. Among 150,000 to 190,000 clones listed, approximately 79% were seen once. Trimming shortened V by 5 bases and J by 5 bases, and 6 bases separated the two germline ends. CDR3 length: 11 amino acids. In germline, CDR1 is SEHNR, CDR2 FQNEAQ (reference sequence). The material sequenced was PBMCs or T cells enriched from blood (not recorded which). The rearrangement joins TRBV7-9 to TRBJ1-1; D is unclear. The source is a man aged 45-65 years who had recovered from COVID-19. The CDR3 sequence: CASSPDTEAFF. The CDR3 coding sequence is TGTGCCAGCAGCCCAGATACTGAAGCTTTCTTT.